This T cell receptor (beta chain) was captured in a study of identical twins. A universal primer binding site was introduced by template switching. The final cDNA contained unique molecular identifiers. TCRdb passed the 5' RACE reads through MiXCR, listing each CDR3 protein once. The sample yields about 530,000 distinct CDR3 sequences, around 24% seen once. Germline CDR1 reads SGHRS; CDR2 reads YFSETQ. This CDR3 has 18 residues. Trimming removed 1 base from V and 8 bases from J; junction bases left unmatched: 16. Concerning this clonotype: Its antigen is still unknown.

Whole-study results and caveats: Conclusions were based on cross-sectional statistical analysis, without following the same donors.

The same sample was also studied in work on yellow fever vaccine responses in identical twins.

The chain uses TRBV5-1 and TRBJ2-1; 9 nucleotides line up with TRBD1. The sample taken for sequencing was CD4+ T cells sorted from blood. The sequence derives from a young woman in good health. CDR3 in DNA: TGCGCCAGCAGCTTGTCCGGAGTTTCGGGACAGGGAGGGTATGAGCAGTTCTTC. This codes for CASSLSGVSGQGGYEQFF.